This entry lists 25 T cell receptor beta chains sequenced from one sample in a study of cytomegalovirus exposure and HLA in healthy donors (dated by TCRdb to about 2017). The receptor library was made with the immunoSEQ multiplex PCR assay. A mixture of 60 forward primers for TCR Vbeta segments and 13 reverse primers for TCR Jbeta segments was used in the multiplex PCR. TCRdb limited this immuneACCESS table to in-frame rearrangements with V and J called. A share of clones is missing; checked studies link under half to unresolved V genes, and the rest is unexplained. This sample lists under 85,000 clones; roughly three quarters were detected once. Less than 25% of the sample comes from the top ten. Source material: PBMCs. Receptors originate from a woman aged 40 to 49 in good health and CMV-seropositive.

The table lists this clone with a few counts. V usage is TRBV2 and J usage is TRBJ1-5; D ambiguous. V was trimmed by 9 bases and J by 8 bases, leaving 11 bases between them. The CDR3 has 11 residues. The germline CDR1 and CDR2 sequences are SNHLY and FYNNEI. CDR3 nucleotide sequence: TGTGCCAGTGGAGTCTTAGAGCCCCAGCATTTT. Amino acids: CASGVLEPQHF. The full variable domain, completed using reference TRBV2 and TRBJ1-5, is EPEVTQTPSHQVTQMGQEVILRCVPISNHLYFYWYRQILGQKVEFLVSFYNNEISEKSEIFDDQFSVERPDGSNFTLKIRSTKLEDSAMYFCASGVLEPQHFGDGTRLSIL.

The CDR3 loop reads CAWRSTGGISPLHF. CDR3 nucleotide sequence: TGTGCCTGGAGGTCCACAGGGGGCATTTCACCCCTCCACTTT. The chain joins TRBV30 to TRBJ1-6; 9 positions agree with TRBD1. The germline V gene has CDR1 GTSNPN and CDR2 SVGIG (reference sequence). CDR3 length equals 14 residues. Unmatched junction bases numbered 6, after V lost 3 bases and J lost 9 bases.

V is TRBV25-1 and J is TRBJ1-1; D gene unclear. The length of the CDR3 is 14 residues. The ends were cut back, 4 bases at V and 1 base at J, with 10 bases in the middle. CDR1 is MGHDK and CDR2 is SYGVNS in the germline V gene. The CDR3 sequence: CASSAPAGNTEAFF. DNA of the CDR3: TGTGCCAGCAGTGCCCCGGCGGGGAACACTGAAGCTTTCTTT.

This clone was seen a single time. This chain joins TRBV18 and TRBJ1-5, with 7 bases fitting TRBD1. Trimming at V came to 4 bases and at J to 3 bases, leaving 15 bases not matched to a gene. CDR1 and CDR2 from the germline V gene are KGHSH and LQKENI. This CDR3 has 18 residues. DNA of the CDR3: TGTGCCAGCTCACGGGGTGGGACAGTCGACATTTACAATCAGCCCCAGCATTTT. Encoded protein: CASSRGGTVDIYNQPQHF.

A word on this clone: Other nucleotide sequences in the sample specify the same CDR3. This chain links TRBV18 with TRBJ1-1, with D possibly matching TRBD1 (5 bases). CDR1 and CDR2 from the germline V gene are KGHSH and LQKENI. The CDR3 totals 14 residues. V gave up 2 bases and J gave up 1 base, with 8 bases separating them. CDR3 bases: TGTGCCAGCTCACCAGACAGAAAGAACACTGAAGCTTTCTTT. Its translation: CASSPDRKNTEAFF.

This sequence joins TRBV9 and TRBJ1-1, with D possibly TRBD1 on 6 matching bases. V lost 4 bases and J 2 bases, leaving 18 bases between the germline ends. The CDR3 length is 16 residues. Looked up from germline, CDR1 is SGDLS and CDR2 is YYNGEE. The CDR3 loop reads CASSTAPGQINTEAFF. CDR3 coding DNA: TGTGCCAGCAGCACAGCTCCGGGACAAATAAACACTGAAGCTTTCTTT. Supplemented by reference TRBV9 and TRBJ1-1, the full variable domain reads DSGVTQTPKHLITATGQRVTLRCSPRSGDLSVYWYQQSLDQGLQFLIQYYNGEERAKGNILERFSAQQFPDLHSELNLSSLELGDSALYFCASSTAPGQINTEAFFGQGTRLTVV.

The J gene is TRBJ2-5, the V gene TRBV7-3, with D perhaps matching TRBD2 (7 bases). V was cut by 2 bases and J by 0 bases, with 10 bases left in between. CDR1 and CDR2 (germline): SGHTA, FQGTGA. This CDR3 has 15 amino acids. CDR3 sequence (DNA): TGTGCCAGCAGCTTAGGGGGGGCGGACCAAGAGACCCAGTACTTC. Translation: CASSLGGADQETQYF.

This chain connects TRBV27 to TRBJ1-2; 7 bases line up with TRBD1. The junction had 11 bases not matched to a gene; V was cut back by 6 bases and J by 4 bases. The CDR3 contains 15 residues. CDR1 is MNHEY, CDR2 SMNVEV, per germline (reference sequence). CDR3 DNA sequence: TGTGCCAGCAGGATAACAGGGGATCGTATCTATGGCTACACCTTC. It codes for CASRITGDRIYGYTF.

The CDR3 is CASSEAPWDKPPEGYTF. Here the CDR3 DNA reads TGTGCCAGCAGTGAAGCACCTTGGGACAAACCTCCGGAGGGCTACACCTTC. V and J are TRBV2 and TRBJ1-2, with D maybe TRBD1 (6 bases). Germline V gives CDR1 SNHLY, CDR2 FYNNEI. V was clipped by 0 bases and J by 8 bases, with 22 bases between them. The CDR3 is 17 residues long.

The CDR3, as DNA: TGTGCCAGCATGGCGCGGATCAATGAGCAGTTCTTC. Amino acids: CASMARINEQFF. The chain joins TRBV2 to TRBJ2-1; D is undetermined. This CDR3 contains 12 residues. Germline CDR1 SNHLY, CDR2 FYNNEI. The ends were cut back, 7 bases at V and 6 bases at J, with 10 bases in the middle. Combining the CDR3 with reference TRBV2 and TRBJ2-1 gives the whole variable domain EPEVTQTPSHQVTQMGQEVILRCVPISNHLYFYWYRQILGQKVEFLVSFYNNEISEKSEIFDDQFSVERPDGSNFTLKIRSTKLEDSAMYFCASMARINEQFFGPGTRLTVL.

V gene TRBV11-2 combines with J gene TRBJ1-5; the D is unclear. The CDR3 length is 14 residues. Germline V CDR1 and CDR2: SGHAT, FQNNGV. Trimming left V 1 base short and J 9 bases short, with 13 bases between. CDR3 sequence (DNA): TGTGCCAGCAGCTTAGGCTCAGACTCGAGGCCCCAGCATTTT. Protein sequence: CASSLGSDSRPQHF.

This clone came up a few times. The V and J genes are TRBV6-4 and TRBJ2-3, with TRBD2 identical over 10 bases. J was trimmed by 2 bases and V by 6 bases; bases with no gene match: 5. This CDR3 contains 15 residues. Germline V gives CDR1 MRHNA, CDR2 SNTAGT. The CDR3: CASSGTSADTDTQYF. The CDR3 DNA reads TGTGCCAGCAGCGGGACTAGCGCAGACACAGATACGCAGTATTTT.

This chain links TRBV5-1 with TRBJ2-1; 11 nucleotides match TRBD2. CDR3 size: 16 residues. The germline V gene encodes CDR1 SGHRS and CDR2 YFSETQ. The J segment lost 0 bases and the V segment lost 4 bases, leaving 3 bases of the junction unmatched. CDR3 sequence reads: CASSLTSGTSYNEQFF. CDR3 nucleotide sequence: TGCGCCAGCAGCCTGACTAGCGGGACCTCCTACAATGAGCAGTTCTTC. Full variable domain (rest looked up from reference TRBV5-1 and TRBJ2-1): KAGVTQTPRYLIKTRGQQVTLSCSPISGHRSVSWYQQTPGQGLQFLFEYFSETQRNKGNFPGRFSGRQFSNSRSEMNVSTLELGDSALYLCASSLTSGTSYNEQFFGPGTRLTVL.

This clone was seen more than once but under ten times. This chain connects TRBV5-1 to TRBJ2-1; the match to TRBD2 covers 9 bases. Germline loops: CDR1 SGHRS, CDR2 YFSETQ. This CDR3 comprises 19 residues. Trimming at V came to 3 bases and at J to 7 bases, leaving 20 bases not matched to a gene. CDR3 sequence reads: CASSSFWPSGNRRGNEQFF. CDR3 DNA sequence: TGCGCCAGCAGCTCGTTTTGGCCTAGCGGGAACCGCCGGGGGAATGAGCAGTTCTTC.

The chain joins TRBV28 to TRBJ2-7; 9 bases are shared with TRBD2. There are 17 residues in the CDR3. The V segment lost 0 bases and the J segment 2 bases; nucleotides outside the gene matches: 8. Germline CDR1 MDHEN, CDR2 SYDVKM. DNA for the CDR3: TGTGCCAGCAGTTTATGGGCTAGCGGGATGTCAACCTACGAGCAGTACTTC. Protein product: CASSLWASGMSTYEQYF.

CDR3 DNA: TGCGCCAGCAGCCCTCGGCAAGCCAGGGGGCTCGACGAGCAGTACTTC. Its protein is CASSPRQARGLDEQYF. This chain links TRBV4-1 with TRBJ2-5, with TRBD1 matching over 8 bases. Matching the DNA end better, TRBJ2-7 makes the J call doubtful. This CDR3 is 16 amino acids long. From germline, CDR1 is MGHRA and CDR2 YSYEKL.

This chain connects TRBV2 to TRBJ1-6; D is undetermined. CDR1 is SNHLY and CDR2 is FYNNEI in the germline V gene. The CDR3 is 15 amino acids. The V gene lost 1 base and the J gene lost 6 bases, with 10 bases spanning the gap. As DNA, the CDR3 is TGTGCCAGCAGTGAAGGGCGGGCGCGTAATTCACCCCTCCACTTT. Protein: CASSEGRARNSPLHF.

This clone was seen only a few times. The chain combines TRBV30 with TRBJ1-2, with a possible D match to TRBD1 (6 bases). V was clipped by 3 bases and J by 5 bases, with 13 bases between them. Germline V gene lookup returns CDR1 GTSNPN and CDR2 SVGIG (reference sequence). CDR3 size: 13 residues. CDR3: CAWRENTGYGYTF. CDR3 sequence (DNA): TGTGCCTGGAGGGAGAATACAGGGTATGGCTACACCTTC.

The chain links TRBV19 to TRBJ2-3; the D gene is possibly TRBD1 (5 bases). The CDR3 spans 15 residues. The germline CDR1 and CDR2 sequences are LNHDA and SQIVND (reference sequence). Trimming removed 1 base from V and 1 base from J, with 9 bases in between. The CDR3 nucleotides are TGTGCCAGTAGTATAGGAGCAGGGCGCACAGATACGCAGTATTTT. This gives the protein CASSIGAGRTDTQYF.

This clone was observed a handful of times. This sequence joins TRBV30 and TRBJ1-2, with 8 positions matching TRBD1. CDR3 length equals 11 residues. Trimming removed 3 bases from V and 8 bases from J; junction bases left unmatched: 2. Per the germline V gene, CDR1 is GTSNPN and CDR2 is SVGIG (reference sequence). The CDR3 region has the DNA TGTGCCTGGAGCGGGACAGGCGGCTACACCTTC. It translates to CAWSGTGGYTF.

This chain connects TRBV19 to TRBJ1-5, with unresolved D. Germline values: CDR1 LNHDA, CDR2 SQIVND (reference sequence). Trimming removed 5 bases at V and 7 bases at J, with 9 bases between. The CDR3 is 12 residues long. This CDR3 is CASSPNGQPQHF. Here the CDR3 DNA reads TGTGCCAGTAGTCCGAACGGGCAGCCCCAGCATTTT.

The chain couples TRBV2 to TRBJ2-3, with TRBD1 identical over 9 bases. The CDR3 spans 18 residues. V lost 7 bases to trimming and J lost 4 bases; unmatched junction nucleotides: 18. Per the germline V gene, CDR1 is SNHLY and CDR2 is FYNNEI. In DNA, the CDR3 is TGTGCCAGCACCCTCGGGACAGGGTTTCGTCGCAGCGCAGATACGCAGTATTTT. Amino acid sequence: CASTLGTGFRRSADTQYF.

This CDR3 reads CASSESSWQETQYF. CDR3 coding DNA: TGTGCCAGCAGTGAATCCAGTTGGCAAGAGACCCAGTACTTC. V gene TRBV25-1 combines with J gene TRBJ2-5; no firm D call. CDR3 length equals 14 residues. Trimming removed 1 base from V and 2 bases from J, with 8 bases in between. The germline V gene encodes CDR1 MGHDK and CDR2 SYGVNS.

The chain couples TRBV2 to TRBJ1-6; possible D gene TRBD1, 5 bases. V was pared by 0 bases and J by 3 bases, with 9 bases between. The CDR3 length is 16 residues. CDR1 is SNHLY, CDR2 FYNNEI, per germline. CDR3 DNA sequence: TGTGCCAGCAGTGAAGCGCAGGGCCTCTATAATTCACCCCTCCACTTT. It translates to CASSEAQGLYNSPLHF.

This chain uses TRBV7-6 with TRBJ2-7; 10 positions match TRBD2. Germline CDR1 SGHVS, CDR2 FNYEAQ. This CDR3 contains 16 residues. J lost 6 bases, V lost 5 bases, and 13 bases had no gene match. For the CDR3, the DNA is TGTGCCAGCAGCCCTCAACCCTTTGTAGCGGGGGGCGAGCAGTACTTC. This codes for CASSPQPFVAGGEQYF.